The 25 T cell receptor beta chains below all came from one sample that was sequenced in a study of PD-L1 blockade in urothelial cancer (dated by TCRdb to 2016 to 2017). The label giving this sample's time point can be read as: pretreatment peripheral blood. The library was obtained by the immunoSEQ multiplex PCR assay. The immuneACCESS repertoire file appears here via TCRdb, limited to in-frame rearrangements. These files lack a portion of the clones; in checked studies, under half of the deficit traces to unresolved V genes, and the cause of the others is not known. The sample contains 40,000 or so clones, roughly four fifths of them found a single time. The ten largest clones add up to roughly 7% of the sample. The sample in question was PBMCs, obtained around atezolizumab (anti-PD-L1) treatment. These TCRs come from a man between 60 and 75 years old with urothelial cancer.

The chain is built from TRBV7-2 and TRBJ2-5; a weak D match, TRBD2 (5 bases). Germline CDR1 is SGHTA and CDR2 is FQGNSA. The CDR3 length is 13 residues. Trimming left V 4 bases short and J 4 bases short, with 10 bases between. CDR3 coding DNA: TGTGCCAGCAGCTCCCCCGGGGTAGAGACCCAGTACTTC. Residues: CASSSPGVETQYF.

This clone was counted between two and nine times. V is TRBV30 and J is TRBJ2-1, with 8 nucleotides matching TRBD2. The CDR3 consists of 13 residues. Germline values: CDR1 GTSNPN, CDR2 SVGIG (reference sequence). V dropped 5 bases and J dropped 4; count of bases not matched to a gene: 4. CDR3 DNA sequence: TGTGCCTGGGTTGCGGGGGGATACAATGAGCAGTTCTTC. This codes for CAWVAGGYNEQFF.

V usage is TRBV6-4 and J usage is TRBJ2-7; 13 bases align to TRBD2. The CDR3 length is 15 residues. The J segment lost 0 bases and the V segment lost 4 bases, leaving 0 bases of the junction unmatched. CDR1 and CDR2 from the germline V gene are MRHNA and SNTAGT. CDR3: CASSGLAGGSYEQYF. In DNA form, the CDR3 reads TGTGCCAGCAGTGGACTAGCGGGGGGCTCCTACGAGCAGTACTTC.

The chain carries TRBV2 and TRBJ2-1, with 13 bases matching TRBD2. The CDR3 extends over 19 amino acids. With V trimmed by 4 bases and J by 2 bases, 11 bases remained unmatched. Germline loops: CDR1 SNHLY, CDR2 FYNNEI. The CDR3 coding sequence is TGTGCCAGCAGTGTTAGGACTAGCGGGGGCCTGGGGGCCTACAATGAGCAGTTCTTC. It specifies CASSVRTSGGLGAYNEQFF.

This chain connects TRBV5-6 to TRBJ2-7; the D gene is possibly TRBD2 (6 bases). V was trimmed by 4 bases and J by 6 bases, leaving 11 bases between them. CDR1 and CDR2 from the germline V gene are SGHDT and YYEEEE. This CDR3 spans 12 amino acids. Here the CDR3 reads CASSPIGGEQYF. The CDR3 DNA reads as TGTGCCAGCAGCCCTATCGGGGGCGAGCAGTACTTC. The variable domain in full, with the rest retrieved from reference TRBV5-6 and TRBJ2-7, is DAGVTQSPTHLIKTRGQQVTLRCSPKSGHDTVSWYQQALGQGPQFIFQYYEEEERQRGNFPDRFSGHQFPNYSSELNVNALLLGDSALYLCASSPIGGEQYFGPGTRLTVT.

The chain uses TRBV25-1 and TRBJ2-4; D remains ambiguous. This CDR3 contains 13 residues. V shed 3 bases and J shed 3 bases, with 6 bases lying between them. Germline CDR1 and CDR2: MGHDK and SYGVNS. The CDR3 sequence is CASSDPHKNIQYF. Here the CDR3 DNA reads TGTGCCAGCAGTGATCCACACAAAAACATTCAGTACTTC.

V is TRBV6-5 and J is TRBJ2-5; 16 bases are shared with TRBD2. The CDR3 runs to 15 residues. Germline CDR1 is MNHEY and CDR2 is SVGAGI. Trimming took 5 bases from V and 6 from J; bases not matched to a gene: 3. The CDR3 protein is CASSGTSGGAQTQYF. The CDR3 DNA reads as TGTGCCAGCAGTGGGACTAGCGGGGGGGCACAGACCCAGTACTTC.

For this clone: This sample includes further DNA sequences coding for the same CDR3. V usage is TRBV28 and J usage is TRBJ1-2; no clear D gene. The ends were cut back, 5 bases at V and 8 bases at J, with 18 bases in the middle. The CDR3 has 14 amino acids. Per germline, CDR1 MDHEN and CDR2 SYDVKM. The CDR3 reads CASSPASFLGGYTF. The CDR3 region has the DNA TGTGCCAGCAGTCCCGCGAGCTTCCTAGGCGGCTACACCTTC.

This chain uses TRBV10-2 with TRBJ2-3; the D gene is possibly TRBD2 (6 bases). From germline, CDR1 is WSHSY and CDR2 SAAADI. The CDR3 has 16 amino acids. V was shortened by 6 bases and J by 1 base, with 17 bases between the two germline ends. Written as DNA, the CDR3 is TGCGCCAGCAGGGAGGGCTCTGGCGGGGGCACAGATACGCAGTATTTT. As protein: CASREGSGGGTDTQYF.

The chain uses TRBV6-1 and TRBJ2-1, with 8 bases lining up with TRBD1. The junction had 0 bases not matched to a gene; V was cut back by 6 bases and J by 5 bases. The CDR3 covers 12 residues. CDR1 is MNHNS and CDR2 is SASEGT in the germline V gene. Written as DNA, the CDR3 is TGTGCCAGCAGGGACAGGGACAATGAGCAGTTCTTC. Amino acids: CASRDRDNEQFF.

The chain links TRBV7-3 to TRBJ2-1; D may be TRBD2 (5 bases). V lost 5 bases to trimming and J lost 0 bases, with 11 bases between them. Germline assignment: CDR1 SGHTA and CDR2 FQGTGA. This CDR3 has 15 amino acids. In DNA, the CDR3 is TGTGCCAGCAGCCAGGACTTGAGCTCCTACAATGAGCAGTTCTTC. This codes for CASSQDLSSYNEQFF. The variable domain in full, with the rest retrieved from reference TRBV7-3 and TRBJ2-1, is GAGVSQTPSNKVTEKGKYVELRCDPISGHTALYWYRQSLGQGPEFLIYFQGTGAADDSGLPNDRFFAVRPEGSVSTLKIQRTERGDSAVYLCASSQDLSSYNEQFFGPGTRLTVL.

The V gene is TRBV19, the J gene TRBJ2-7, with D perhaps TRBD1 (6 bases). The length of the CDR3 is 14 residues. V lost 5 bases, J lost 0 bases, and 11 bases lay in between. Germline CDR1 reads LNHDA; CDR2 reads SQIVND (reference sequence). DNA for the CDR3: TGTGCCAGTAGTCGCCGGGACAACTCCTACGAGCAGTACTTC. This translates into CASSRRDNSYEQYF. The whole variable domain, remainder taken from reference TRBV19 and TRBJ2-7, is DGGITQSPKYLFRKEGQNVTLSCEQNLNHDAMYWYRQDPGQGLRLIYYSQIVNDFQKGDIAEGYSVSREKKESFPLTVTSAQKNPTAFYLCASSRRDNSYEQYFGPGTRLTVT.

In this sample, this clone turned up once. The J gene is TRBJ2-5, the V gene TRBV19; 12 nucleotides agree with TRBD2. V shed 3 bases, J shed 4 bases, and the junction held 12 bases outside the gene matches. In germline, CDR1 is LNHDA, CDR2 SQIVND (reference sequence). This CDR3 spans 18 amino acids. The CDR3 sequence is CASSIRLAGGPGIETQYF. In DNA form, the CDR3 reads TGTGCCAGTAGTATTCGGCTAGCGGGGGGGCCTGGTATAGAGACCCAGTACTTC.

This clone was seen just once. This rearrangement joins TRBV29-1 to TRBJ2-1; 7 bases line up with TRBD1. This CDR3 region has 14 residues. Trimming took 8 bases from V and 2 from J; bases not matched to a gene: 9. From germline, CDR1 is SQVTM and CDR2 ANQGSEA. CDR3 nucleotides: TGCAGCATACCCAGGGGGACCACCTACAATGAGCAGTTCTTC. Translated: CSIPRGTTYNEQFF.

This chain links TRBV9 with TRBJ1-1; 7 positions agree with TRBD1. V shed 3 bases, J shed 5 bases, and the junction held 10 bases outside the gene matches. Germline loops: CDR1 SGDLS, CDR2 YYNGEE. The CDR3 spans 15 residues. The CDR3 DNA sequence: TGTGCCAGCAGCGCGTCCCGGGACAGATGGACTGAAGCTTTCTTT. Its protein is CASSASRDRWTEAFF.

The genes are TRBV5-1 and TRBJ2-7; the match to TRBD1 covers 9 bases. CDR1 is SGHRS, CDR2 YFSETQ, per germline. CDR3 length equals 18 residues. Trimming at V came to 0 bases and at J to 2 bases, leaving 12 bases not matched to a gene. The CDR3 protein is CASSLETDRGWSTYEQYF. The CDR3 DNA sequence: TGCGCCAGCAGCTTGGAAACGGACAGGGGATGGAGTACCTACGAGCAGTACTTC.

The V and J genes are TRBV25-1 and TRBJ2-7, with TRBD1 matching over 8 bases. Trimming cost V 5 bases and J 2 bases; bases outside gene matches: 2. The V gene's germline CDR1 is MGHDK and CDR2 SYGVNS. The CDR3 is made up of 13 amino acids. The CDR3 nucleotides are TGTGCCAGCAGTAAGACAGGGGCCTACGAGCAGTACTTC. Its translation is CASSKTGAYEQYF.

The CDR3 nucleotides are TGTGCCAGCAGTTACAGAGGGGGAGAAAACACTGAAGCTTTCTTT. This gives the protein CASSYRGGENTEAFF. V and J are TRBV6-6 and TRBJ1-1; a weak D match, TRBD1 (6 bases). Germline V gene sequence: CDR1 MNHNY, CDR2 SVGAGI (reference sequence). The CDR3 sequence is 15 residues long. The V and J ends lost 2 bases and 2 bases respectively, with 12 bases between them.

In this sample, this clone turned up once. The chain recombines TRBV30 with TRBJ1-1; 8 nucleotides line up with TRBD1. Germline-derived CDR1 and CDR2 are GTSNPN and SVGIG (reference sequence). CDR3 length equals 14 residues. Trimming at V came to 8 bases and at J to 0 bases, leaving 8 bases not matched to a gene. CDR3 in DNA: TGTGCCGGCCGGACAGGGCGTATGAACACTGAAGCTTTCTTT. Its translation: CAGRTGRMNTEAFF.

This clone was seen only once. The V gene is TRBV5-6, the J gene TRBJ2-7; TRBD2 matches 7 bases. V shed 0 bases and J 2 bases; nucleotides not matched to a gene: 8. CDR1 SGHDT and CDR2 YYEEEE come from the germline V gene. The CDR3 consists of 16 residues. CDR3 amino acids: CASSLAKTGGPYEQYF. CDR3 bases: TGTGCCAGCAGCTTGGCCAAAACGGGGGGACCCTACGAGCAGTACTTC.

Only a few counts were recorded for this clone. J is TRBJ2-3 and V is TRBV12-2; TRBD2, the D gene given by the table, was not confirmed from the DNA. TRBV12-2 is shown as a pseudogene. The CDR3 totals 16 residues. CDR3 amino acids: CASRFWRGGIGDTQYF. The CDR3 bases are TGTGCAAGTCGCTTTTGGCGGGGGGGCATTGGAGATACGCAGTATTTT.

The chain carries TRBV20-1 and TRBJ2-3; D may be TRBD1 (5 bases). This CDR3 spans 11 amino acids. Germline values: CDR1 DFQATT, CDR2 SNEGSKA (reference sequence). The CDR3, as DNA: TGCAGCCGGACAATCACAGATACGCAGTATTTT. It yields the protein CSRTITDTQYF.

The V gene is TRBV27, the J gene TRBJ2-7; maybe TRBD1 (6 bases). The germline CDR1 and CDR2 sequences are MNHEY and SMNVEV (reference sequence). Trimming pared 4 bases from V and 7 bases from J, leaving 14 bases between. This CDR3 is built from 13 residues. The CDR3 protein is CASSSLTGMEQYF. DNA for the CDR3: TGTGCCAGCAGTTCCCTGACAGGCATGGAGCAGTACTTC.

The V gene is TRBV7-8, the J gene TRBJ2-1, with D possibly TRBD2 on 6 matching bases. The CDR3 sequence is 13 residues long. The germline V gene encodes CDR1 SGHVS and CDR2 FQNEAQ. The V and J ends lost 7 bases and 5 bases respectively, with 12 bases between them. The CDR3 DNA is TGTGCCAGCACACTAGCCGGCCACAATGAGCAGTTCTTC. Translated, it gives CASTLAGHNEQFF.

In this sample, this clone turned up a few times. The CDR3 DNA follows: TGTGCCAGCAGCTCCTACACCGGGGAGCTGTTTTTT. Amino acids: CASSSYTGELFF. This sequence joins TRBV27 and TRBJ2-2; unclear D gene. CDR3 length equals 12 residues. The V and J ends lost 6 bases and 3 bases respectively, with 5 bases between them. Germline loops: CDR1 MNHEY, CDR2 SMNVEV (reference sequence).